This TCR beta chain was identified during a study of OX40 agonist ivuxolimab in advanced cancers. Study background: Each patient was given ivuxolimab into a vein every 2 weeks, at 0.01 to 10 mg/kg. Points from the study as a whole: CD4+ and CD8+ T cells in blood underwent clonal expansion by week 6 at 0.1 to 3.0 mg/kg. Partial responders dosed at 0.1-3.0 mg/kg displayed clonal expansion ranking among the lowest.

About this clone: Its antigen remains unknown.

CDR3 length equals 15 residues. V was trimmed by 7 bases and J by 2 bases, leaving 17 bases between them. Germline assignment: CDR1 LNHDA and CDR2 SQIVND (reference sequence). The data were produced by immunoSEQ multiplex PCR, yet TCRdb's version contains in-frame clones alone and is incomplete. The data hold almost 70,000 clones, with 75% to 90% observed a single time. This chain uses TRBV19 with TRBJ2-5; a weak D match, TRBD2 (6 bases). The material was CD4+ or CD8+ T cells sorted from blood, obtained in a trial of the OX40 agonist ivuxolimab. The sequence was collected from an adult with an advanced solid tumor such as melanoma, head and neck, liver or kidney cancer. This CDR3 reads CASTTRRGPQETQYF. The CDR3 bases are TGTGCCAGTACTACAAGGCGGGGACCTCAAGAGACCCAGTACTTC. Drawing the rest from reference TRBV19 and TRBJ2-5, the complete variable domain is DGGITQSPKYLFRKEGQNVTLSCEQNLNHDAMYWYRQDPGQGLRLIYYSQIVNDFQKGDIAEGYSVSREKKESFPLTVTSAQKNPTAFYLCASTTRRGPQETQYFGPGTRLLVL.